The 5 T cell receptor beta chains in this list originate from one sample, sequenced in a study of blood T cell repertoires in COVID-19. Profiling relied on immunoSEQ multiplex PCR, and the TCRdb table lists in-frame clones only, not all of them. The data contain fewer than 300,000 clones, roughly 85% of them singletons. The sequenced sample was peripheral blood. Source of these receptors: a woman aged 18-29 years with acute or convalescent COVID-19.

The chain uses TRBV4-3 and TRBJ2-7; 9 bases line up with TRBD1. Germline lookup yields CDR1 LGHNA and CDR2 YSLEER. Trimming removed 4 bases from V and 3 bases from J; junction bases left unmatched: 10. The CDR3 totals 16 residues. In DNA form, the CDR3 reads TGCGCCAGCAGCCCTTCCTGGACAGGGGTAATCTACGAGCAGTACTTC. Encoded protein: CASSPSWTGVIYEQYF.

The genes are TRBV30 and TRBJ1-4, with 12 bases matching TRBD1. The germline V gene encodes CDR1 GTSNPN and CDR2 SVGIG (reference sequence). The CDR3 loop spans 16 amino acids. Losses at the gene ends were 3 bases for V and 8 bases for J; bases not matched to a gene: 10. The CDR3 bases are TGTGCCTGGAGCTCCATGGGACAGGGGGCGTGGGAAAAACTGTTTTTT. As protein: CAWSSMGQGAWEKLFF.

The chain combines TRBV27 with TRBJ1-1; 8 bases align to TRBD1. V gave up 3 bases and J gave up 1 base; unmatched junction bases: 16. The germline V gene has CDR1 MNHEY and CDR2 SMNVEV (reference sequence). This CDR3 has 19 amino acids. Here the CDR3 DNA reads TGTGCCAGCAGTTTCACACCCCCAGTTAGGGACAGGAGGAACACTGAAGCTTTCTTT. Its protein product is CASSFTPPVRDRRNTEAFF.

This clone was counted a single time. The V gene is TRBV7-9, the J gene TRBJ2-2, with unresolved D. V lost 4 bases to trimming and J lost 4 bases, with 7 bases between them. CDR1 and CDR2 (germline): SEHNR, FQNEAQ (reference sequence). This CDR3 has 13 residues. CDR3 sequence: CASSYFSTGELFF. In DNA form, the CDR3 reads TGTGCCAGCAGCTATTTTAGCACCGGGGAGCTGTTTTTT.

The chain is built from TRBV18 and TRBJ2-1, with 10 bases aligning to TRBD2. The junction had 5 bases not matched to a gene; V was cut back by 0 bases and J by 6 bases. The CDR3 sequence is 16 residues long. Germline CDR1 and CDR2: KGHSH and LQKENI. This CDR3 is CASSPPRLAGTNEQFF. The CDR3 DNA follows: TGTGCCAGCTCACCACCGCGACTAGCGGGTACCAATGAGCAGTTCTTC. The entire variable domain, with the rest obtained from reference TRBV18 and TRBJ2-1, is as follows: NAGVMQNPRHLVRRRGQEARLRCSPMKGHSHVYWYRQLPEEGLKFMVYLQKENIIDESGMPKERFSAEFPKEGPSILRIQQVVRGDSAAYFCASSPPRLAGTNEQFFGPGTRLTVL.